The next 18 T cell receptor beta chains were all read from a single sample in a study of T cell responses to AZD1222 COVID-19 vaccine. The assay was immunoSEQ multiplex PCR, and TCRdb's table has in-frame clones only and misses some. The table lists some 120,000 clones, roughly 92% of them singletons. This specimen consisted of peripheral blood, obtained 28 days after the second AZD1222 dose. All receptors come from an adult who received the AZD1222 COVID-19 vaccine.

The chain uses TRBV4-1 and TRBJ2-3; the D gene is possibly TRBD1 (6 bases). Germline CDR1 reads MGHRA; CDR2 reads YSYEKL. This CDR3 has 15 amino acids. V dropped 2 bases and J dropped 6 bases, with 15 bases sitting between them. The CDR3, as DNA: TGCGCCAGCAGCCAATTGTCAGGGGCGAGCGATACGCAGTATTTT. This codes for CASSQLSGASDTQYF.

The rearrangement links TRBV29-1 to TRBJ2-2, with a possible D match to TRBD2 (6 bases). Germline CDR1 reads SQVTM; CDR2 reads ANQGSEA. This CDR3 has 13 residues. Deletions cut 3 bases from V and 5 bases from J, with 10 bases between. The CDR3, as DNA: TGCAGCGTTGAGGGACTTCGAACCGGGGAGCTGTTTTTT. It encodes CSVEGLRTGELFF.

The J gene is TRBJ1-5, the V gene TRBV28, with D hard to call. With 0 bases removed from V and 6 bases from J, the gap between germline ends came to 9 bases. Germline V lookup: CDR1 MDHEN, CDR2 SYDVKM. The CDR3 has 14 residues. Here the CDR3 reads CASSLWRDGQPQHF. The CDR3, as DNA: TGTGCCAGCAGTTTATGGAGGGATGGTCAGCCCCAGCATTTT.

The rearrangement links TRBV30 to TRBJ1-6, with TRBD1 matching over 7 bases. This CDR3 spans 15 amino acids. J gave up 2 bases and V 3 bases, and 4 bases lay outside the gene matches. CDR1 GTSNPN and CDR2 SVGIG come from the germline V gene (reference sequence). CDR3 loop: CAWSAGTAYNSPLHF. Written as DNA, the CDR3 is TGTGCCTGGAGCGCGGGGACAGCCTATAATTCACCCCTCCACTTT. Variable domain in full (rest from reference TRBV30 and TRBJ1-6): SQTIHQWPATLVQPVGSPLSLECTVEGTSNPNLYWYRQAAGRGLQLLFYSVGIGQISSEVPQNLSASRPQDRQFILSSKKLLLSDSGFYLCAWSAGTAYNSPLHFGNGTRLTVT.

J is TRBJ1-4 and V is TRBV3-1 (or the pseudogene TRBV3-2), with TRBD1 identical over 8 bases. The CDR3 extends over 18 amino acids. Trimming took 3 bases from V and 2 from J; bases not matched to a gene: 11. CDR1 is LGHDT, CDR2 YNNKEL, per germline (reference sequence). The CDR3 protein is CASSQGWTGWVTNEKLFF. The CDR3 region has the DNA TGTGCCAGCAGCCAGGGATGGACAGGGTGGGTGACTAATGAAAAACTGTTTTTT.

V is TRBV3-1 (or the pseudogene TRBV3-2) and J is TRBJ2-5; D uncertain. The CDR3 totals 12 residues. Germline assignment: CDR1 LGHDT and CDR2 YNNKEL (reference sequence). V was trimmed by 1 base and J by 5 bases, leaving 5 bases between them. This CDR3 is CASSQGRETQYF. CDR3 coding DNA: TGTGCCAGCAGCCAAGGGCGGGAGACCCAGTACTTC.

This sequence joins TRBV9 and TRBJ2-7, with 7 nucleotides matching TRBD2. Germline CDR1 reads SGDLS; CDR2 reads YYNGEE. The CDR3 is 15 amino acids. Losses at the gene ends were 0 bases for V and 2 bases for J; bases not matched to a gene: 5. CDR3 region: CASSVEFSGPYEQYF. In nucleotides, the CDR3 is TGTGCCAGCAGCGTAGAGTTTAGCGGGCCCTACGAGCAGTACTTC.

This chain joins TRBV4-1 and TRBJ2-5, with D possibly being TRBD2 (6 bases). The CDR3 is made up of 17 amino acids. V lost 3 bases, J lost 3 bases, and 20 bases lay in between. CDR1 and CDR2 from the germline V gene are MGHRA and YSYEKL. The CDR3 DNA reads TGCGCCAGCAGCCACCCCGCCCGAGGGCCTAGCGAAGAGACCCAGTACTTC. Its protein product is CASSHPARGPSEETQYF.

The V call is TRBV9, the J call TRBJ1-4; possible D gene TRBD1, 5 bases. The V end was cut by 0 bases, the J end by 8 bases, with 11 bases between. The germline V gene encodes CDR1 SGDLS and CDR2 YYNGEE. The CDR3 loop spans 14 amino acids. The CDR3 nucleotides read TGTGCCAGCAGCGTAGGGCAGGGTGAGGAAAAACTGTTTTTT. Residues: CASSVGQGEEKLFF.

This chain uses TRBV2 with TRBJ1-2; 9 nucleotides agree with TRBD1. The germline V gene has CDR1 SNHLY and CDR2 FYNNEI. There are 13 residues in the CDR3. V shed 7 bases and J 8 bases; nucleotides not matched to a gene: 8. The CDR3 nucleotides are TGTGCCAGCATTCCGGGACAGGGATCCGGCTACACCTTC. Translation: CASIPGQGSGYTF.

V usage is TRBV28 and J usage is TRBJ1-2, with D tentatively TRBD1 (6 bases). Germline CDR1 and CDR2: MDHEN and SYDVKM. Trimming took 5 bases from V and 2 from J, leaving 9 bases between them. The CDR3 is made up of 13 amino acids. CDR3 amino acids: CASSLTGNYGYTF. DNA for the CDR3: TGTGCCAGCAGTCTAACAGGGAACTATGGCTACACCTTC.

The chain joins TRBV7-3 to TRBJ1-1, with D maybe TRBD1 (5 bases). Trimming pared 5 bases from V and 11 bases from J, leaving 9 bases between. Germline V gene data show CDR1 as SGHTA and CDR2 as FQGTGA. The CDR3 spans 10 residues. DNA of the CDR3: TGTGCCAGCAGCCGGGGGGACGCTTTCTTT. Its protein product is CASSRGDAFF.

The chain carries TRBV11-2 and TRBJ1-2, with 7 bases that match TRBD1. The V gene end was trimmed by 3 bases and the J gene end by 5 bases; junction bases not matched to a gene: 6. Germline V lookup: CDR1 SGHAT, CDR2 FQNNGV. The length of the CDR3 is 14 residues. CDR3 loop: CASSLSEGAYGYTF. DNA for the CDR3: TGTGCCAGCAGCTTGTCGGAGGGGGCTTATGGCTACACCTTC.

The chain combines TRBV6-5 with TRBJ1-4, with TRBD1 matching 7 bases. The V and J ends lost 0 bases and 5 bases, in that order; junction bases with no gene match: 6. This CDR3 comprises 16 residues. Germline values: CDR1 MNHEY, CDR2 SVGAGI. The CDR3 DNA follows: TGTGCCAGCAGTTACTCGATGTCACAGGGGAATGAAAAACTGTTTTTT. Translating gives CASSYSMSQGNEKLFF.

The rearrangement joins TRBV5-1 to TRBJ1-4; 11 bases are shared with TRBD1. The CDR3 has 14 residues. After removal of 4 bases from V and 8 bases from J, the junction contained 4 bases not matched to a gene. Germline CDR1 reads SGHRS; CDR2 reads YFSETQ. CDR3: CASSQGQGDEKLFF. CDR3 DNA sequence: TGCGCCAGCAGCCAGGGACAGGGGGACGAAAAACTGTTTTTT.

The CDR3, as DNA: TGTGCCAGCAGTGGCACTAGCGGGAGATGGTACAATGAGCAGTTCTTC. This translates into CASSGTSGRWYNEQFF. V usage is TRBV27 and J usage is TRBJ2-1; 11 bases are a match to TRBD2. V trimming: 5 bases; J trimming: 4 bases; junction bases outside the gene matches: 7. The CDR3 contains 16 residues. The germline V gene encodes CDR1 MNHEY and CDR2 SMNVEV (reference sequence).

The chain combines TRBV4-2 with TRBJ1-2; a possible D gene is TRBD1 (6 bases). The CDR3 has 15 residues. Per germline, CDR1 LGHNA and CDR2 YNFKEQ. V was cut by 4 bases and J by 3 bases, with 15 bases left in between. The CDR3: CASSPTDRLDYGYTF. CDR3 bases: TGTGCCAGCAGCCCAACAGACAGGTTAGACTATGGCTACACCTTC.

V and J are TRBV12-3 or TRBV12-4 and TRBJ1-2; 7 bases align to TRBD1. The CDR3 runs to 12 residues. J was trimmed by 6 bases and V by 6 bases; bases with no gene match: 4. The CDR3 bases are TGTGCCAGCAGCCTTACAGGGGATGGCTACACCTTC. Amino acid sequence: CASSLTGDGYTF.